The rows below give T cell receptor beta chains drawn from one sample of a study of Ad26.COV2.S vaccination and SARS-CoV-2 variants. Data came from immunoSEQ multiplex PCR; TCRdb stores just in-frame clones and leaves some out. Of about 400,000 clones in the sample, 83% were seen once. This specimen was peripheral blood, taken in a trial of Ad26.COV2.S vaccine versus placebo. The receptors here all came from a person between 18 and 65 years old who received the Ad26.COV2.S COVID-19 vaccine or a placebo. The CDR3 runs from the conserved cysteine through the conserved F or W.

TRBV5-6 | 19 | CASTRPFLTRVTTSQPQHF
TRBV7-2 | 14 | CASSLAERTDTQYF
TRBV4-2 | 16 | CASSQEYSGVTYEQYF
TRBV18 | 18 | CASSPLPVLEPRNQPQHF
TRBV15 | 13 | CATSRDIGYTQYF
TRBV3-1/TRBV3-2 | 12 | CASKGGDTEAFF
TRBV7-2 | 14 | CASRRRTANSPLHF
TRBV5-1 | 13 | CASSLNSYNEQFF
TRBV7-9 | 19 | CASSRGMMGGRRSYNEQFF
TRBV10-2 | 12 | CASSEWDYGYTF
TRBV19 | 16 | CASEKGGGLANEKLFF
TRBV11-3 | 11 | CASSVHNEQFF
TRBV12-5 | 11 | CASARDQPQHF
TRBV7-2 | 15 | CASSPRGPTGYEQYF
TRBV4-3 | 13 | CASSYNTKGAQYF
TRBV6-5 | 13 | CASRRQGVSPLHF
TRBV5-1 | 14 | CASSLGQRGETQYF
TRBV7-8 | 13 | CASSPQPTDTQYF
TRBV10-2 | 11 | CASSEGRFAFF
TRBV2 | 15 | CASSRDRGSQETQYF
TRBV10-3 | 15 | CATKLNDGNSYEQYF
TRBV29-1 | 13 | CSVELAGGLEQFF
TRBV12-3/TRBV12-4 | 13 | CASSLKTSYEQYF
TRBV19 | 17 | CASSRDAGGTSTDTQYF
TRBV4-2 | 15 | CASSLGGSDTGELFF
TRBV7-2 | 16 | CASSLVPGLAYNEQFF
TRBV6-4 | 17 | CASSRTRGSLRTGELFF
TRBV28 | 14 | CASSPGLVNTEAFF
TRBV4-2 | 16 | CASSQLGTVATYEQYF
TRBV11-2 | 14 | CASSLTGEAYEQYF
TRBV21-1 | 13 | CASSRVENTEAFF
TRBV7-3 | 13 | CASSLDGGYGYTF
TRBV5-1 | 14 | CASSLRQRGETQYF
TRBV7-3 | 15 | CASSPRDSRTDTQYF
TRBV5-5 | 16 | CASSLFSTGGAYEQYF
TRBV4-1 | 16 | CASSQGPRVAKNIQYF
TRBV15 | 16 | CATSRSTGGPYNEQFF
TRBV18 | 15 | CASSPPGLGGETQYF
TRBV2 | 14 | CASSPRMDMYGYTF
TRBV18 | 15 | CASSPQGDIGGKLFF
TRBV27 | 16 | CASSLVSGWSKNIQYF
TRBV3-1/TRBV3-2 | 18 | CASSQVPGGTPNTGELFF
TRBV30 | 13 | CAWQGPLNTEAFF
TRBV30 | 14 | CAWSRRAKDYEQYF
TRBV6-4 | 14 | CASSVIFGGGELFF
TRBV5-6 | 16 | CASSLINSGTTYEQYF
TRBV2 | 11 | CATNRGGGYTF
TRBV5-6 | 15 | CASSLGSGLNYEQYF
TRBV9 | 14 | CASSVAAGGETQYF
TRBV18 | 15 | CASSPLEAGTGELFF
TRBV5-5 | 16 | CASSLGRQLSPDTQYF
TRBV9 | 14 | CASSVVGANYGYTF
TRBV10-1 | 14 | CASRDRGNTGELFF
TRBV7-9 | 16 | CASSRLGSINTGELFF
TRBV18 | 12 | CASSQYADTQYF